Below, 21 T cell receptor beta chains from the same sample are listed, as sequenced in a study of T cells in Graves' hyperthyroidism and ophthalmopathy. Amplified TCR beta CDR3 regions came from RNA transcripts. The HTBI primer set drove a first-round RT-PCR of the TCR CDR3. TCRdb recomputed calls from the multiplex PCR reads with MiXCR, one row per CDR3 protein. The table records about 740,000 distinct CDR3 sequences, 14% of them present only once. The specimen was blood. The receptors shown here come from a woman aged 18 to 35 with Graves' hyperthyroidism.

This clonotype was seen repeatedly, ten times or more. The V gene is TRBV4-3, the J gene TRBJ2-7; 9 positions match TRBD2. The CDR3 extends over 19 amino acids. Germline CDR1 LGHNA, CDR2 YSLEER. The V and J ends lost 1 base and 2 bases, in that order; junction bases with no gene match: 15. CDR3 amino acids: CASSQAVDSPSGKPYEQYF. In DNA, the CDR3 is TGCGCCAGCAGCCAAGCGGTTGACAGTCCTAGCGGGAAGCCCTACGAGCAGTACTTC.

This clonotype has just a few counts. V usage is TRBV12-3 or TRBV12-4 and J usage is TRBJ2-3, with no clear D. The CDR3 runs 11 residues. In DNA, the CDR3 is TGTTCCATCCCCACCCCAGATACGCAGTATTTT. Translation: CSIPTPDTQYF.

J is TRBJ2-1 and V is TRBV27; possible D gene TRBD1, 5 bases. V was trimmed by 3 bases and J by 7 bases, leaving 16 bases between them. This CDR3 spans 15 amino acids. Germline CDR1 reads MNHEY; CDR2 reads SMNVEV (reference sequence). CDR3 coding DNA: TGTGCCAGCAGTTTCCTCAGCCAAAAGGGGAATGAGCAGTTCTTC. Translating it yields CASSFLSQKGNEQFF.

Ten or more counts support this clonotype. V and J are TRBV27 and TRBJ2-2; 9 nucleotides align to TRBD1. V was clipped by 5 bases and J by 4 bases; unmatched bases: 8. The CDR3 has 16 residues. CDR1 and CDR2 from the germline V gene are MNHEY and SMNVEV (reference sequence). In nucleotides, the CDR3 is TGTGCCAGCAGTCGGATCGGGACAGGGTTCACCGGGGAGCTGTTTTTT. It is translated as CASSRIGTGFTGELFF.

This clonotype was detected many times. One end of the junction fails to match germline, which may point to a read error. The rearrangement links TRBV5-6 to TRBJ2-3; D gene unclear. The germline gives CDR1 SGHDT, CDR2 YYEEEE. This CDR3 is 15 amino acids long. CDR3 sequence reads: CASSLDWRSTDAQYF. CDR3 nucleotide sequence: TGTGCCAGCAGCTTGGATTGGCGTAGCACAGATGCGCAGTATTTT.

Concerning this clonotype itself: One base away lies a much larger clone, so this may be a sequencing read error. The gene calls are TRBV12-3 or TRBV12-4 and TRBJ1-2; weak D call: TRBD1 (5 bases). CDR3 length: 14 amino acids. Trimming took 3 bases from V and 5 from J, leaving 13 bases between them. The CDR3 DNA sequence: TGTGCCAGCAGTTTCAGGGCGGGCGCGTATGGCTACACCTTC. Translated: CASSFRAGAYGYTF.

This chain links TRBV24-1 with TRBJ2-1, with 13 bases fitting TRBD2. Trimming took 0 bases from V and 4 from J; bases not matched to a gene: 5. Germline V lookup: CDR1 KGHDR, CDR2 SFDVKD. The CDR3 spans 18 residues. The CDR3 loop is CATSDLRSGLAGYNEQFF. The DNA of the CDR3 is TGTGCCACCAGTGATTTGCGGTCGGGACTAGCGGGATACAATGAGCAGTTCTTC.

A few counts support this clonotype. The chain has TRBV28 and TRBJ2-2; D gene uncertain. Germline loops: CDR1 MDHEN, CDR2 SYDVKM. Trimming pared 6 bases from V and 3 bases from J, leaving 11 bases between. This CDR3 comprises 14 residues. CDR3: CASSPPGHTGELFF. CDR3 nucleotides: TGTGCCAGCAGCCCTCCCGGTCACACCGGGGAGCTGTTTTTT.

This clonotype was counted many times. This chain uses TRBV6-2 or TRBV6-3 with TRBJ2-3, with 7 bases matching TRBD2. With V trimmed by 2 bases and J by 2 bases, 4 bases remained unmatched. The germline V gene encodes CDR1 MNHEY and CDR2 SVGEGT. This CDR3 has 15 residues. This chain's CDR3 is CASSYGTKSTDTQYF. In nucleotides, the CDR3 is TGTGCCAGCAGTTACGGGACTAAATCCACAGATACGCAGTATTTT.

The sample holds many counts of this clonotype. The chain links TRBV28 to TRBJ1-5, with TRBD1 identical over 10 bases. Germline CDR1 and CDR2: MDHEN and SYDVKM. Trimming took 10 bases from V and 3 from J; bases not matched to a gene: 6. The CDR3 loop spans 14 amino acids. In DNA, the CDR3 is TGTGCCATACCGGGACAGGGGTCCAATCAGCCCCAGCATTTT. This translates into CAIPGQGSNQPQHF.

In this sample, this clonotype turned up many times. The CDR3 nucleotides are TGTGCCAGCAGTGGTCGTGCGGGAGGGGCGAGCTCCTACAATGAGCAGTTCTTC. Protein sequence: CASSGRAGGASSYNEQFF. V gene TRBV6-2 or TRBV6-3 combines with J gene TRBJ2-1, with 9 bases identical to TRBD2. The V gene end was trimmed by 5 bases and the J gene end by 0 bases; junction bases not matched to a gene: 11. CDR3 length equals 18 residues. Germline lookup yields CDR1 MNHEY and CDR2 SVGEGT.

At least ten counts were recorded for this clonotype. This chain links TRBV20-1 with TRBJ2-7; 10 bases agree with TRBD2. CDR3 length: 15 amino acids. Germline V gene sequence: CDR1 DFQATT, CDR2 SNEGSKA (reference sequence). V lost 2 bases, J lost 3 bases, and 7 bases stayed unmatched. CDR3 loop: CSARPLAGGFYEQYF. CDR3 DNA: TGCAGTGCTAGACCGTTAGCGGGAGGATTCTACGAGCAGTACTTC.

This clonotype has ten or more counts. The chain joins TRBV28 to TRBJ2-7; D is uncertain. The CDR3 loop spans 12 amino acids. Trimming took 6 bases from V and 6 from J, leaving 12 bases between them. Germline V lookup: CDR1 MDHEN, CDR2 SYDVKM. The CDR3 DNA reads TGTGCCAGCAGCCCGGTCGGACGCGAGCAGTACTTC. Protein sequence: CASSPVGREQYF.

There are a few counts of this clonotype. The rearrangement joins TRBV18 to TRBJ1-1; D not certain. Germline V gene sequence: CDR1 KGHSH, CDR2 LQKENI. The CDR3 covers 17 residues. V was pared by 0 bases and J by 1 base, with 15 bases between. This CDR3 reads CASSPPGGSPTNTEAFF. CDR3 in DNA: TGTGCCAGCTCACCACCGGGAGGCTCACCGACGAACACTGAAGCTTTCTTT. Full variable domain (outside the CDR3, taken from reference TRBV18 and TRBJ1-1): NAGVMQNPRHLVRRRGQEARLRCSPMKGHSHVYWYRQLPEEGLKFMVYLQKENIIDESGMPKERFSAEFPKEGPSILRIQQVVRGDSAAYFCASSPPGGSPTNTEAFFGQGTRLTVV.

This clonotype was observed many times. V gene TRBV7-9 combines with J gene TRBJ2-7; 12 bases line up with TRBD2. V gave up 3 bases and J gave up 5 bases; unmatched junction bases: 8. Germline CDR1 is SEHNR and CDR2 is FQNEAQ (reference sequence). This CDR3 region has 16 residues. Here the CDR3 reads CASSLLTSGSPHEQYF. The CDR3 DNA sequence: TGTGCCAGCAGCTTGCTGACTAGCGGGAGCCCCCACGAGCAGTACTTC.

The sample holds many counts of this clonotype. The chain uses TRBV20-1 and TRBJ2-4; D gene uncertain. The V gene lost 3 bases and the J gene lost 4 bases, with 7 bases spanning the gap. Germline CDR1 and CDR2: DFQATT and SNEGSKA (reference sequence). This CDR3 comprises 12 residues. CDR3 nucleotides: TGCAGTGCTAGCCCGGCTAAAAACATTCAGTACTTC. Translated: CSASPAKNIQYF.

V gene TRBV7-8 combines with J gene TRBJ2-1; 11 bases align to TRBD1. V shed 4 bases, J shed 3 bases, and the junction held 8 bases outside the gene matches. There are 17 residues in the CDR3. Germline-derived CDR1 and CDR2 are SGHVS and FQNEAQ. This CDR3 reads CASSSPGTGGNYNEQFF. DNA of the CDR3: TGTGCCAGCAGCTCCCCCGGGACAGGGGGTAACTACAATGAGCAGTTCTTC.

Many counts were recorded for this clonotype. J is TRBJ2-1 and V is TRBV27; 7 bases fit TRBD2. The CDR3 has 17 amino acids. The junction had 9 bases not matched to a gene; V was cut back by 4 bases and J by 0 bases. The germline CDR1 and CDR2 sequences are MNHEY and SMNVEV (reference sequence). The CDR3 sequence is CASSWLAEPSSYNEQFF. In DNA form, the CDR3 reads TGTGCCAGCAGTTGGCTAGCGGAACCGAGCTCCTACAATGAGCAGTTCTTC.

This clonotype came up a few times. The rearrangement links TRBV6-9 to TRBJ2-1, with D perhaps TRBD1 (6 bases). This CDR3 is built from 15 residues. V lost 3 bases and J lost 0, with 9 bases in between. Germline assignment: CDR1 MNHGY and CDR2 SVAAGI. CDR3: CASSYDRSSYNEQFF. Written as DNA, the CDR3 is TGTGCCAGCAGTTACGACAGGAGCTCCTACAATGAGCAGTTCTTC.

The chain uses TRBV7-2 and TRBJ2-5, with D possibly matching TRBD1 (6 bases). Trimming shortened V by 5 bases and J by 9 bases, and 13 bases separated the two germline ends. CDR1 and CDR2 (germline): SGHTA, FQGNSA. There are 12 residues in the CDR3. The CDR3 bases are TGTGCCAGCAGCATTCCCCCAGGGGCCCAGTACTTC. It codes for CASSIPPGAQYF. The variable domain in full, completed from reference TRBV7-2 and TRBJ2-5, reads GAGVSQSPSNKVTEKGKDVELRCDPISGHTALYWYRQSLGQGLEFLIYFQGNSAPDKSGLPSDRFSAERTGGSVSTLTIQRTQQEDSAVYLCASSIPPGAQYFGPGTRLLVL.

At least ten counts were recorded for this clonotype. The chain has TRBV2 and TRBJ2-1, with D perhaps TRBD1 or TRBD2 (5 bases each). The CDR3 spans 14 residues. The V end lost 8 bases, the J end lost 4 bases, and 15 bases lay between the germline ends. Per germline, CDR1 SNHLY and CDR2 FYNNEI. The CDR3 protein is CASLSGTEYNEQFF. Here the CDR3 DNA reads TGTGCCAGCCTGAGTGGGACGGAGTACAATGAGCAGTTCTTC.